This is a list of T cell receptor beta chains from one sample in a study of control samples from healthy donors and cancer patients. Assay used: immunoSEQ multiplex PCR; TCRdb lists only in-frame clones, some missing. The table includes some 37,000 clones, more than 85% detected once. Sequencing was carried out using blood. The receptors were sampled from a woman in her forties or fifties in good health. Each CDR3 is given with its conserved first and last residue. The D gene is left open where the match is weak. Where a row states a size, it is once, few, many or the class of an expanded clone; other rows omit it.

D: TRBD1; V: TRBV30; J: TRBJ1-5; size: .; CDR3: CAWRADRGNQPQHF; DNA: TGTGCCTGGAGAGCCGACAGGGGCAATCAGCCCCAGCATTTT
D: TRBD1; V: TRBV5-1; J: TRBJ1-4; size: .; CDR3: CASSLGGGALAGTTNEKLFF; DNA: TGCGCCAGCAGCTTGGGAGGGGGCGCACTCGCAGGGACAACTAATGAAAAACTGTTTTTT
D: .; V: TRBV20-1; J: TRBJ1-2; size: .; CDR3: CSAKENYGYTF; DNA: TGCAGTGCTAAAGAGAACTATGGCTACACCTTC
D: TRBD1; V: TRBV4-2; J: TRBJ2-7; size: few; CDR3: CASSQVANSGTGAAEQYF; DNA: TGTGCCAGCAGCCAAGTGGCGAATTCCGGGACAGGGGCGGCCGAGCAGTACTTC
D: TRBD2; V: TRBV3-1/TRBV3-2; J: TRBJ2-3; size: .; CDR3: CASSQRTSGGRGGTDTQYF; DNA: TGTGCCAGCAGCCAACGAACCTCCGGTGGACGGGGGGGCACAGATACGCAGTATTTT
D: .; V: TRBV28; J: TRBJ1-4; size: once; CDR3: CASSRAREKLFF; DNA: TGTGCCAGCAGTCGGGCTAGAGAAAAACTGTTTTTT
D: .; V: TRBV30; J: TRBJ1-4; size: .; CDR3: CAWSSFNRADNEKLFF; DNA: TGTGCCTGGAGTTCATTCAACAGGGCCGATAATGAAAAACTGTTTTTT
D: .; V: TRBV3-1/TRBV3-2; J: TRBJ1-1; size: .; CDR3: CASSQANTEAFF; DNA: TGTGCCAGCAGCCAGGCCAACACTGAAGCTTTCTTT
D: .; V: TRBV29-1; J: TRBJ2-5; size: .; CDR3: CSVLDRETQYF; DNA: TGCAGCGTCTTAGACAGGGAGACCCAGTACTTC
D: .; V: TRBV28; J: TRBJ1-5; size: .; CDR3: CAITRGLGNQPQHF; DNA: TGTGCCATCACCAGGGGTCTGGGCAATCAGCCCCAGCATTTT
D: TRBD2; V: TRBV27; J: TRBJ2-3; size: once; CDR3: CASSFWGGGGTDTQYF; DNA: TGTGCCAGCAGTTTCTGGGGGGGTGGTGGCACAGATACGCAGTATTTT
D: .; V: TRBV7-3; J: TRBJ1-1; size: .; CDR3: CASSLFPGTTEAFF; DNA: TGTGCCAGCAGCTTATTTCCAGGGACCACTGAAGCTTTCTTT
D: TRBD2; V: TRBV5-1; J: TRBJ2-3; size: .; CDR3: CASSLTSGGEFSTDTQYF; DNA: TGCGCCAGCAGCCTCACTAGCGGGGGTGAATTTAGCACAGATACGCAGTATTTT
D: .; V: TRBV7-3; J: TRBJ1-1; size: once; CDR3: CASSLTGFGTEAFF; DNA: TGTGCCAGCAGCCTAACAGGGTTTGGGACTGAAGCTTTCTTT
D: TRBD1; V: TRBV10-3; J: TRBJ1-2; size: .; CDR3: CAARQGDNYGYTF; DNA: TGTGCCGCGAGACAGGGGGATAACTATGGCTACACCTTC
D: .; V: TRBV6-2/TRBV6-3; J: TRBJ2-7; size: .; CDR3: CASSSWGLAEQYF; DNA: TGTGCCAGCAGTTCCTGGGGACTCGCCGAGCAGTACTTC
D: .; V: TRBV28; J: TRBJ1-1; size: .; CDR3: CASSPPGKNTEAFF; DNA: TGTGCCAGCAGTCCCCCGGGGAAGAACACTGAAGCTTTCTTT
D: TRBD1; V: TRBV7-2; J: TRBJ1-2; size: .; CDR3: CASSLATSTGSGYTF; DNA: TGTGCCAGCAGCTTAGCGACTTCGACAGGGAGTGGCTACACCTTC
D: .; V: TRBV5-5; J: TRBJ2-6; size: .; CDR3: CASSLGLVGDSGANVLTF; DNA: TGTGCCAGCAGCTTGGGGCTAGTAGGGGACTCTGGGGCCAACGTCCTGACTTTC
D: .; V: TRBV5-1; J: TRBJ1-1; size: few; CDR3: CASMIVPGNTEAFF; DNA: TGCGCCAGCATGATTGTCCCGGGGAACACTGAAGCTTTCTTT
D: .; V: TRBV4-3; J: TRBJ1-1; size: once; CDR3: CASTHGAGTEAFF; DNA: TGCGCCAGCACTCACGGTGCGGGCACTGAAGCTTTCTTT
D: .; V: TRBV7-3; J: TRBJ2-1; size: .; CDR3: CASSLGWGPVDNEQFF; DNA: TGTGCCAGCAGCTTAGGATGGGGGCCGGTGGACAATGAGCAGTTCTTC
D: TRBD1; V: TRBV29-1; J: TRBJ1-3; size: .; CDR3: CSVAGTGASSGNTIYF; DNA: TGCAGCGTAGCCGGGACAGGGGCTTCCTCTGGAAACACCATATATTTT
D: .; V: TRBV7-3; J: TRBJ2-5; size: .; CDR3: CASSPGSGQPQETQYF; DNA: TGTGCCAGCAGCCCTGGTTCGGGACAACCTCAAGAGACCCAGTACTTC
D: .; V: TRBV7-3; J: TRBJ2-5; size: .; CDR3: CASSREPGSLETQYF; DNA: TGTGCCAGCAGCCGTGAACCGGGCTCCCTGGAGACCCAGTACTTC